This TCR beta chain was sequenced for a study of beta chain features in type 1 diabetes. Study context: Age, gender and cell yields were alike across patients and healthy donors. Summed over all samples, the examined sorted cells came to 107,917,701.

Losses at the gene ends were 4 bases for V and 5 bases for J; bases not matched to a gene: 5. The CDR3 length is 14 residues. From germline, CDR1 is MNHEY and CDR2 SMNVEV (reference sequence). It was one heparinised blood draw, averaging around 100 mL, that each donor gave. Study-wide points: Compared to healthy donors, patients appeared to have naive, central memory and Treg TCRB repertoires that were more alike.

Since all of the isolated RNA was reverse transcribed, expressed TCRB transcripts were what got sequenced. The assay was immunoSEQ multiplex PCR, and TCRdb's table has in-frame clones only and misses some. The top ten hold about 0.027% of the sample, which has 200,000 to 250,000 clones, roughly an eighth seen once. This clone appeared a few times. Its matching antigen is unknown. The sequenced sample was naive CD4+ T cells from blood. The V gene is TRBV27, the J gene TRBJ1-1, with TRBD1 matching over 9 bases. The sequence was obtained from a woman aged 40 to 49 in good health. CDR3 sequence reads: CASSYGTGWTEAFF. In DNA form, the CDR3 reads TGTGCCAGCAGTTACGGGACAGGGTGGACTGAAGCTTTCTTT.